The TCR beta chain under discussion was sequenced for a study of PD-1 blockade in classical Hodgkin lymphoma. Across the whole study: Patients were administered nivolumab (3 mg/kg intravenously) every 2 weeks.

As concerns this clone: Its cognate antigen is unknown.

Produced via immunoSEQ multiplex PCR; TCRdb's table is partial and in-frame only. The sample gives 95,000 to 100,000 clones, approximately 90% of which show up once; 5% to 7.5% is in the top ten. Germline-derived CDR1 and CDR2 are MDHEN and SYDVKM. Losses at the gene ends were 6 bases for V and 7 bases for J; bases not matched to a gene: 6. The CDR3 consists of 15 residues. Findings and caveats of the study: According to reports, newly diagnosed patients had lower baseline TCR diversity than healthy donors, and relapsed/refractory patients had lower baseline TCR diversity still. Complete responders' diversity at baseline resembled that of newly diagnosed patients.

Every one of the patients relapsed after autologous stem cell transplantation (brentuximab vedotin exposure was variable). The source of this sequence is a human donor with classical Hodgkin lymphoma. V is TRBV28 and J is TRBJ1-6; TRBD1 agrees at 10 bases. The sample here was peripheral blood mononuclear cells (PBMCs), taken before the second cycle of nivolumab. Here the CDR3 reads CASRPDRGPNSPLHF. CDR3 nucleotide sequence: TGTGCCAGCAGACCCGACAGGGGGCCGAATTCACCCCTCCACTTT.